This T cell receptor (beta chain) stems from a study of neurological immune-mediated disorders. Findings and limits, study-wide: No CDR3 amino acid sequences recurred among expanded clones across subjects, suggesting private repertoires in all groups. The level of TCR clonal expansion was highest in patients with HTLV-1-associated myelopathy and lowest in multiple sclerosis, where it fell below the level seen in healthy controls.

Time point noted: longitudinal time-point 2. Where libraries were unsorted, they were derived from 2 million PBMCs stored at -80 degrees C. The making of cDNA relied on 5'RACE with 10-nucleotide random UMIs. A single record per CDR3 protein comes from TCRdb applying MiXCR to the 5' RACE reads. The profile shows 70,000 to 95,000 distinct CDR3 sequences, around 14% of them singletons. This clonotype was found many times. Its specificity is not known. The sample taken for sequencing was PBMCs. This TCR was recovered from a female donor with HTLV-1-associated myelopathy (HAM/TSP).

In DNA form, the CDR3 reads TGTGCCAGCAGCCTCGACGGGCCTCTCTATGGCTACACCTTC. It codes for CASSLDGPLYGYTF. This chain connects TRBV7-9 to TRBJ1-2; no clear D gene. The CDR3 spans 14 residues. CDR1 is SEHNR and CDR2 is FQNEAQ in the germline V gene (reference sequence). V was pared by 5 bases and J by 4 bases, with 14 bases between.